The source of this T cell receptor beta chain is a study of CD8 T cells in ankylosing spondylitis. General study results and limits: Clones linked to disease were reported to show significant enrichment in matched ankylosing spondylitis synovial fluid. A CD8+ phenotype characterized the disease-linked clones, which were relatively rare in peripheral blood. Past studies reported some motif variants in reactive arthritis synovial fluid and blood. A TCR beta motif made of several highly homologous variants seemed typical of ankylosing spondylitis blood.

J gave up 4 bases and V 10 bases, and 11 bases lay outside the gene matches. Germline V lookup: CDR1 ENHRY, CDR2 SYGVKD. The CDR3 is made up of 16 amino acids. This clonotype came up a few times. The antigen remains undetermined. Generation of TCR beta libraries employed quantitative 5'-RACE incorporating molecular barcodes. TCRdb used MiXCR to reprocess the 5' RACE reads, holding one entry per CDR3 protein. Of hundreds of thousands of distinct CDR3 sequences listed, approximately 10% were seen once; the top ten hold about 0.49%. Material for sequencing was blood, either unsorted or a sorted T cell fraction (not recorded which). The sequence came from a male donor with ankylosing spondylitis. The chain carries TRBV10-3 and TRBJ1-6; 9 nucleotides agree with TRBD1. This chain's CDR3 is CASNSGTGKYNSPLHF. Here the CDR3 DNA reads TGTGCCAGTAACTCCGGGACAGGGAAATATAATTCACCCCTCCACTTT.